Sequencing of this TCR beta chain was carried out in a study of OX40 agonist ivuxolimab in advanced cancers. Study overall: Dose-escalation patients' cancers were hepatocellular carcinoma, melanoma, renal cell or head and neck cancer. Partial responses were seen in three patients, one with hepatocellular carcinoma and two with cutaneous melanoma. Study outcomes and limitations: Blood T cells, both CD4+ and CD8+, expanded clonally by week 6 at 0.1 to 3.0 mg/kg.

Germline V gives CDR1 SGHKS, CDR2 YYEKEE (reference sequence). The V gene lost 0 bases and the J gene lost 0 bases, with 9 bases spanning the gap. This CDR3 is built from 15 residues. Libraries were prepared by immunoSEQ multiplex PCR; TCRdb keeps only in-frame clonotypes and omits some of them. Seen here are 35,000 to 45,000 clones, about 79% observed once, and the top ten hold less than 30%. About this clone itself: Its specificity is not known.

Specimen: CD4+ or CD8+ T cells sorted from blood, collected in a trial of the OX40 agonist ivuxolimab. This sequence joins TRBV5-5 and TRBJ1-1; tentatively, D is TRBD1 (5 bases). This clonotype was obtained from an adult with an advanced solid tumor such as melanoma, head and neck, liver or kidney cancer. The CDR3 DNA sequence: TGTGCCAGCAGCTTGGCCCTGGGGCTGAACACTGAAGCTTTCTTT. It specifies CASSLALGLNTEAFF.